The source of this TCR beta chain is a study of blood T cell repertoires in COVID-19. Background on the study: The United States, Italy and Spain provided the acute and convalescent COVID-19 samples. Nucleic acid was either cDNA or gDNA, and it came from T cells, B-cell-depleted T cells, or PBMCs.

This clone has a single count. This CDR3 has 14 residues. Germline V gene sequence: CDR1 SGDLS, CDR2 YYNGEE. Trimming cost V 0 bases and J 3 bases, with 10 bases left between them. In the original processing: From reference gene primer amplification, estimates of nucleated cell counts were derived. Profiled with immunoSEQ multiplex PCR; TCRdb holds only in-frame clones, not every one. Clone size and V and J calls were adopted from that table, with D and trimming inferred from the DNA. Of under 300,000 clones listed, 70% to 85% are singletons. This receptor was taken from a woman aged 40-49 years with active or convalescent COVID-19. The specimen was peripheral blood. The chain joins TRBV9 to TRBJ2-7, with D perhaps matching TRBD1 (5 bases). The CDR3 DNA follows: TGTGCCAGCAGCGTAGCTCCAGGGAACTACGAGCAGTACTTC. Translation: CASSVAPGNYEQYF.